This TCR beta chain came from a study of T-cell memory formation after mild COVID-19. Study-level findings and limits: A second wave expanding day 15 to 37 was CD4+-biased; contracting clones were balanced.

In TCRdb, the 5' RACE reads were re-called with MiXCR into one record per CDR3 protein. The table includes 100,000 to 140,000 distinct CDR3 sequences, under 15% detected once. V lost 8 bases and J lost 2; bases outside the gene matches: 9. The germline gives CDR1 DFQATT, CDR2 SNEGSKA (reference sequence). CDR3 length: 13 amino acids. As for this clonotype: The antigen is undetermined.

The clonotype was recovered from a man aged 18 to 35 who had mild COVID-19 (a few samples of this study predate the infection). Cell type and time point are not known. The chain employs TRBV20-1 and TRBJ2-7; 7 bases map to TRBD1. Input material: PBMCs or a T cell subset sorted from them (not recorded which). The chain's CDR3 is CSQRGQSTYEQYF. CDR3 sequence (DNA): TGCAGTCAAAGGGGACAGTCCACCTACGAGCAGTACTTC.